The subject of this entry is one T cell receptor (beta chain). Antigen unknown. The data originate from a study of T-cell memory formation after mild COVID-19. Turning to the study itself: Clusters were largely donor specific. General study points: A second wave of clones peaked on day 37, and their SARS-CoV-2 specificity went unconfirmed. The study found contracting CD4+ clones mainly in CM and EM and contracting CD8+ clones in EMRA.

TCRdb used MiXCR to reprocess the 5' RACE reads, holding one entry per CDR3 protein. Here the sample spans 150,000 or so distinct CDR3 sequences, 13% to 15% being singletons. The CDR3 runs 16 residues. Germline V gene sequence: CDR1 SGDLS, CDR2 YYNGEE. V gave up 4 bases and J gave up 3 bases; unmatched junction bases: 10. The chain uses TRBV9 and TRBJ1-1; 9 bases are a match to TRBD1. This TCR derives from an adult woman who had mild COVID-19 (a few samples of this study predate the infection). Cell type and time point are not known. Sequencing was done on a sample of PBMCs or a T cell subset sorted from them (not recorded which). In DNA, the CDR3 is TGTGCCAGCAGCCTAGGGACAGGGCTTGGGGACACTGAAGCTTTCTTT. This sequence encodes CASSLGTGLGDTEAFF.